The 30 T cell receptor beta chains below come from one sample, sequenced in a study of blood T cells in healthy people across ages. The authors ran a second PCR of roughly 7 to 11 cycles using a sample-barcoded 5' primer and a J-beta primer mix. A single record per CDR3 protein comes from TCRdb applying MiXCR to the 5' RACE reads. The sample yields around 600,000 distinct CDR3 sequences, less than 60% seen once. Sample: blood. The receptors originated from an older man in good health.

The chain uses TRBV25-1 and TRBJ2-1; TRBD2 agrees at 9 bases. This CDR3 spans 14 amino acids. The J segment lost 5 bases and the V segment lost 7 bases, leaving 6 bases of the junction unmatched. Looked up from germline, CDR1 is MGHDK and CDR2 is SYGVNS. This chain's CDR3 is CASIGREGNNEQFF. CDR3 nucleotides: TGTGCCAGCATTGGGCGGGAGGGCAACAATGAGCAGTTCTTC.

For the CDR3, the DNA is TGTGCCAGCAACAACTACCAAAACTCCATGAACACTGAAGCTTTCTTT. This encodes CASNNYQNSMNTEAFF. The V gene is TRBV6-6, the J gene TRBJ1-1; D is uncertain. CDR3 length: 16 residues. Trimming took off 7 bases at V and 0 bases at J, with 18 bases between the two ends. CDR1 MNHNY and CDR2 SVGAGI come from the germline V gene (reference sequence).

The V and J genes are TRBV29-1 and TRBJ2-3, with 8 bases lining up with TRBD1. V was pared by 4 bases and J by 0 bases, with 6 bases of the junction left unmatched. This CDR3 contains 15 residues. Germline loops: CDR1 SQVTM, CDR2 ANQGSEA. CDR3 loop: CSVVGTGPSTDTQYF. DNA of the CDR3: TGCAGCGTTGTTGGGACAGGTCCTAGCACAGATACGCAGTATTTT.

This clonotype has just a few counts. The chain has TRBV6-5 and TRBJ2-7, with 9 bases fitting TRBD1. CDR1 and CDR2 (germline): MNHEY, SVGAGI. This CDR3 has 15 amino acids. V was clipped by 6 bases and J by 1 base; unmatched bases: 7. CDR3 sequence reads: CASRQPGQGSYEQYF. CDR3 nucleotides: TGTGCCAGCAGACAACCGGGACAGGGATCCTACGAGCAGTACTTC.

The chain joins TRBV20-1 to TRBJ2-1; D ambiguous. The CDR3 length is 15 residues. Between the trimmed V and J ends, which lost 0 bases and 3 bases, there was a span of 12 bases. Germline-derived CDR1 and CDR2 are DFQATT and SNEGSKA (reference sequence). The CDR3 loop reads CSARDPRNFYNEQFF. The CDR3 bases are TGCAGTGCTAGAGATCCCAGGAACTTCTACAATGAGCAGTTCTTC.

As to this clonotype: It may be a read error: a sequence one base away is much more abundant. This rearrangement joins TRBV27 to TRBJ2-7; 9 nucleotides match TRBD1. Germline assignment: CDR1 MNHEY and CDR2 SMNVEV (reference sequence). The CDR3 length is 15 residues. V trimming: 4 bases; J trimming: 10 bases; junction bases outside the gene matches: 14. The CDR3 sequence: CASSSWDRVQEAQYF. Here the CDR3 DNA reads TGTGCCAGCAGTTCATGGGACAGGGTTCAAGAGGCCCAGTACTTC.

The CDR3 DNA follows: TGTGCCAGCGGGGGTGGTAGCGGATACAATGAGCAGTTCTTC. Translating gives CASGGGSGYNEQFF. This chain uses TRBV28 with TRBJ2-1; a weak D match, TRBD2 (6 bases). This CDR3 is 14 amino acids long. The germline V gene has CDR1 MDHEN and CDR2 SYDVKM. Trimming cost V 8 bases and J 4 bases, with 15 bases left between them.

The chain uses TRBV7-2 and TRBJ1-2, with D possibly being TRBD1 (6 bases). CDR1 and CDR2 from the germline V gene are SGHTA and FQGNSA. CDR3 length equals 15 residues. Trimming left V 5 bases short and J 8 bases short, with 21 bases between. This chain's CDR3 is CASSPEMGGVQGYTF. The CDR3 coding sequence is TGTGCCAGCAGCCCGGAGATGGGGGGCGTCCAGGGCTACACCTTC.

The chain has TRBV11-3 and TRBJ2-7; D possibly matches TRBD1 or TRBD2 (7 bases each). V lost 0 bases to trimming and J lost 6 bases, with 12 bases between them. This CDR3 is 14 amino acids long. Looked up from germline, CDR1 is SGHNT and CDR2 is YENEEA. The CDR3 nucleotides are TGTGCCAGCAGCTTAGAGGTCAGGGGGGGCGAGCAGTACTTC. This gives the protein CASSLEVRGGEQYF.

The gene calls are TRBV20-1 and TRBJ2-1; D is perhaps TRBD1 or TRBD2 (5 bases each). This CDR3 has 18 residues. Germline assignment: CDR1 DFQATT and CDR2 SNEGSKA (reference sequence). V lost 1 base and J lost 7, with 26 bases in between. This chain's CDR3 is CSARVRLAGTGIRNEQFF. For the CDR3, the DNA is TGCAGTGCTAGAGTGCGGCTAGCCGGGACGGGGATAAGGAATGAGCAGTTCTTC.

The chain links TRBV20-1 to TRBJ1-1, with D maybe TRBD1 (6 bases). Germline CDR1 DFQATT, CDR2 SNEGSKA (reference sequence). The CDR3 sequence is 13 residues long. V was shortened by 3 bases and J by 1 base, with 9 bases between the two germline ends. The chain's CDR3 is CSASQDRNTEAFF. As DNA, the CDR3 is TGCAGTGCTAGTCAGGACAGGAACACTGAAGCTTTCTTT.

This clonotype was seen a few times. This may stem from a read error, because a much larger clone lies one nucleotide away. The CDR3 nucleotides read TGTGCCAGCAGTTGCGATCTGCAGATGACGACCCAGTACTTC. It is translated as CASSCDLQMTTQYF. The chain couples TRBV6-5 to TRBJ2-5; D is unclear. This CDR3 has 14 amino acids. Germline V gene sequence: CDR1 MNHEY, CDR2 SVGAGI. The ends were cut back, 4 bases at V and 7 bases at J, with 16 bases in the middle.

The chain recombines TRBV7-2 with TRBJ1-1, with D unclear. CDR1 is SGHTA and CDR2 is FQGNSA in the germline V gene. Trimming took 5 bases from V and 0 from J, leaving 7 bases between them. The CDR3 totals 13 residues. The CDR3 reads CASSPYMNTEAFF. CDR3 in DNA: TGTGCCAGCAGCCCGTACATGAACACTGAAGCTTTCTTT.

Regarding this clonotype: A single base separates this from a much larger clone, so it may be a read error. This chain's CDR3 is CASSYVRAGGNEQFF. DNA for the CDR3: TGTGCCAGCAGTTACGTTCGAGCGGGGGGAAATGAGCAGTTCTTC. The gene calls are TRBV6-6 and TRBJ2-1, with TRBD2 identical over 9 bases. The CDR3 is 15 residues long. V was clipped by 2 bases and J by 7 bases; unmatched bases: 6. Germline CDR1 reads MNHNY; CDR2 reads SVGAGI (reference sequence).

The chain employs TRBV3-1 and TRBJ1-2; D not certain. Trimming took 0 bases from V and 4 from J, leaving 9 bases between them. This CDR3 spans 14 amino acids. Germline loops: CDR1 LGHDT, CDR2 YNNKEL (reference sequence). The CDR3 sequence: CASSQEAAGYGYTF. DNA for the CDR3: TGTGCCAGCAGCCAAGAGGCGGCGGGCTATGGCTACACCTTC.

The J gene is TRBJ2-3, the V gene TRBV4-1, with 12 positions matching TRBD2. The CDR3 consists of 19 residues. The germline V gene has CDR1 MGHRA and CDR2 YSYEKL. The trim removed 1 base at V and 1 base at J, leaving 9 bases unmatched. The CDR3 loop reads CASSQVVSSGGARTDTQYF. In DNA, the CDR3 is TGCGCCAGCAGCCAAGTAGTCTCTAGCGGGGGGGCCCGCACAGATACGCAGTATTTT.

This clonotype showed up many times. The gene calls are TRBV7-6 and TRBJ2-4, with a possible D match to TRBD2 (6 bases). Trimming left V 3 bases short and J 5 bases short, with 17 bases between. Germline-derived CDR1 and CDR2 are SGHVS and FNYEAQ. CDR3 length equals 16 residues. The CDR3 nucleotides read TGTGCCAGCAGCTTGAGCGGGCGAGGTCCGCAAAACATTCAGTACTTC. Protein product: CASSLSGRGPQNIQYF.

This sequence joins TRBV29-1 and TRBJ2-5, with a tentative D call TRBD2 (5 bases). The length of the CDR3 is 14 residues. CDR1 is SQVTM, CDR2 ANQGSEA, per germline. The V gene lost 7 bases and the J gene lost 2 bases, with 17 bases spanning the gap. CDR3 in amino acids: CSARRSPGQETQYF. For the CDR3, the DNA is TGCAGCGCCCGACGGTCCCCGGGGCAAGAGACCCAGTACTTC.

The chain carries TRBV7-8 and TRBJ1-2; possible D gene TRBD1, 5 bases. The CDR3 sequence is 14 residues long. V was trimmed by 1 base and J by 6 bases, leaving 12 bases between them. Germline loops: CDR1 SGHVS, CDR2 FQNEAQ. The CDR3 DNA is TGTGCCAGCAGCTTAGAGAGACAGATTGATGGCTACACCTTC. Translated, it gives CASSLERQIDGYTF.

At least ten counts were recorded for this clonotype. V and J are TRBV6-5 and TRBJ2-2; D tentatively fits TRBD1 or TRBD2 (5 bases each). Per the germline V gene, CDR1 is MNHEY and CDR2 is SVGAGI. The CDR3 runs 15 residues. The V and J ends lost 4 bases and 3 bases respectively, with 12 bases between them. The CDR3 DNA follows: TGTGCCAGCAGTTTGCACGGGACCGACACCGGGGAGCTGTTTTTT. Translating it yields CASSLHGTDTGELFF.

The chain links TRBV12-5 to TRBJ2-5, with 14 bases that match TRBD2. Germline CDR1 LGHNT, CDR2 FRNRAP. V shed 4 bases and J 5 bases; nucleotides not matched to a gene: 15. The CDR3 sequence is 19 residues long. In nucleotides, the CDR3 is TGTGCTAGTGGTTCCCGACTAGCGGGGGGGCACACGTTCGGGGAGACCCAGTACTTC. It yields the protein CASGSRLAGGHTFGETQYF.

J is TRBJ2-3 and V is TRBV4-3; 7 bases map to TRBD2. The CDR3 consists of 13 residues. Losses at the gene ends were 0 bases for V and 14 bases for J; bases not matched to a gene: 8. Looked up from germline, CDR1 is LGHNA and CDR2 is YSLEER. CDR3 residues: CASSQDVRTSPYF. The CDR3 DNA reads TGCGCCAGCAGCCAAGATGTAAGGACTAGTCCGTATTTT.

CDR3 nucleotides: TGTGCCAGCAGCTTAGGTCGAGACAGGGAAGGTAATGAGCAGTTCTTC. It encodes CASSLGRDREGNEQFF. The genes are TRBV7-8 and TRBJ2-1, with 7 bases aligning to TRBD1. J was trimmed by 7 bases and V by 1 base; bases with no gene match: 10. The CDR3 is 16 amino acids. Looked up from germline, CDR1 is SGHVS and CDR2 is FQNEAQ. Variable domain in full (rest from reference TRBV7-8 and TRBJ2-1): GAGVSQSPRYKVAKRGQDVALRCDPISGHVSLFWYQQALGQGPEFLTYFQNEAQLDKSGLPSDRFFAERPEGSVSTLKIQRTQQEDSAVYLCASSLGRDREGNEQFFGPGTRLTVL.

This sequence joins TRBV20-1 and TRBJ2-1; TRBD1 matches at 9 bases. Germline CDR1 reads DFQATT; CDR2 reads SNEGSKA (reference sequence). The CDR3 is made up of 15 amino acids. V was clipped by 5 bases and J by 5 bases; unmatched bases: 10. The CDR3 sequence: CSAPGGTGTNNEQFF. In DNA, the CDR3 is TGCAGTGCTCCTGGGGGGACAGGGACGAACAATGAGCAGTTCTTC.

This rearrangement joins TRBV29-1 to TRBJ2-3; 8 nucleotides agree with TRBD1. This CDR3 spans 14 amino acids. Trimming at V came to 4 bases and at J to 6 bases, leaving 9 bases not matched to a gene. Looked up from germline, CDR1 is SQVTM and CDR2 is ANQGSEA. The CDR3 region is CSVGAGGAGDTQYF. CDR3 DNA: TGCAGCGTTGGGGCAGGGGGCGCAGGGGATACGCAGTATTTT.

Ten or more counts support this clonotype. The V and J genes are TRBV6-5 and TRBJ2-1, with TRBD1 matching over 7 bases. V lost 8 bases to trimming and J lost 2 bases; unmatched junction nucleotides: 6. This CDR3 is built from 14 residues. Germline CDR1 is MNHEY and CDR2 is SVGAGI. The DNA of the CDR3 is TGTGCCAGCTCGAGACAGGGTCCCTACAATGAGCAGTTCTTC. Its protein product is CASSRQGPYNEQFF.

This chain links TRBV5-1 with TRBJ2-1; possibly TRBD1 for D (6 bases). CDR1 and CDR2 from the germline V gene are SGHRS and YFSETQ. Trimming removed 1 base from V and 7 bases from J, with 15 bases in between. CDR3 size: 15 residues. The CDR3 spells CASSLQGGVTNEQFF. The CDR3 bases are TGCGCCAGCAGCTTGCAAGGGGGTGTGACAAATGAGCAGTTCTTC.

The chain has TRBV20-1 and TRBJ2-5; D not certain. The DNA end favors TRBJ2-7, so the J call may be wrong. Germline CDR1 and CDR2: DFQATT and SNEGSKA (reference sequence). This CDR3 spans 11 amino acids. The CDR3 DNA follows: TGCAGTGCTCTCCTCCACCACGAGCAGTACTTC. Its translation is CSALLHHEQYF.

To note about this clonotype: A read error is possible here, since a much larger clone lies one base away. V and J are TRBV6-5 and TRBJ1-5; D is perhaps TRBD1 (6 bases). The CDR3 is made up of 14 amino acids. The germline V gene has CDR1 MNHEY and CDR2 SVGAGI. CDR3 sequence: CAGRPGQLNQPQHF. The DNA for the CDR3 is TGTGCCGGCAGGCCCGGACAGCTCAATCAGCCCCAGCATTTT.

The V and J genes are TRBV2 and TRBJ1-1; no definite D call. This CDR3 spans 14 amino acids. V was pared by 6 bases and J by 4 bases, with 15 bases between. Germline CDR1 reads SNHLY; CDR2 reads FYNNEI. CDR3 in amino acids: CASSRILPITEAFF. CDR3 coding DNA: TGTGCCAGCAGCCGGATACTTCCTATCACTGAAGCTTTCTTT.